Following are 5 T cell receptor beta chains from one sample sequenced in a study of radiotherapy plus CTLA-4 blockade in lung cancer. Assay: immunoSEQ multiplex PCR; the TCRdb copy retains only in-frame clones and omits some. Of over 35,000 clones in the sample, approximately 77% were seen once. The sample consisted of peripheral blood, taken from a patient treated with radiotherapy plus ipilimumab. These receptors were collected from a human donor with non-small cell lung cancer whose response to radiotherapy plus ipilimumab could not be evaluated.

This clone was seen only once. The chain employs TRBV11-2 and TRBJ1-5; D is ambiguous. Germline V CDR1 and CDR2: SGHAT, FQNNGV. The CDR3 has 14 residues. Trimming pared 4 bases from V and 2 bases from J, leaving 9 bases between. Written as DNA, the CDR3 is TGTGCCAGCAGCTCGGCGGGTCGCAATCAGCCCCAGCATTTT. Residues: CASSSAGRNQPQHF.

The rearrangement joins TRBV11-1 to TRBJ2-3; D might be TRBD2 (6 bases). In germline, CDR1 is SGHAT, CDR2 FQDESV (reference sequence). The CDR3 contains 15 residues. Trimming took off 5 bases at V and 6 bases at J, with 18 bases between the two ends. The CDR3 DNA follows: TGTGCCAGCAGCCCCCCGGGACTCCCATTGGATACGCAGTATTTT. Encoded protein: CASSPPGLPLDTQYF. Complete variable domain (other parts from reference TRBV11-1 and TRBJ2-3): EAEVAQSPRYKITEKSQAVAFWCDPISGHATLYWYRQILGQGPELLVQFQDESVVDDSQLPKDRFSAERLKGVDSTLKIQPAELGDSAMYLCASSPPGLPLDTQYFGPGTRLTVL.

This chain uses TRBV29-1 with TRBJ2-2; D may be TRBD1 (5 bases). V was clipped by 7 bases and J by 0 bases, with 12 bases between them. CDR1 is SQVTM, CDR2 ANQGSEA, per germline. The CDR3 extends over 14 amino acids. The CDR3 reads CSATDNANTGELFF. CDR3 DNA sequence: TGCAGCGCGACAGACAATGCGAACACCGGGGAGCTGTTTTTT.

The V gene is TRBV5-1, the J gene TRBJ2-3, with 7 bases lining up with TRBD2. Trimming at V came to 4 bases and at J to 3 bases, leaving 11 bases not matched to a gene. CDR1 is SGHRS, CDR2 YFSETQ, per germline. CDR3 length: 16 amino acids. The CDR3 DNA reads TGCGCCAGCAGCACAAACGGGAGAGCGGGGACAGATACGCAGTATTTT. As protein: CASSTNGRAGTDTQYF.

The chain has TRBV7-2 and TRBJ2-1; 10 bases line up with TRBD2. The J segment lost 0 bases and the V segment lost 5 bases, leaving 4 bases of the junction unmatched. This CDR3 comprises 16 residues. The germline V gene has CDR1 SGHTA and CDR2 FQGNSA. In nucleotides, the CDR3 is TGTGCCAGCAGCGTACCTAGCGGGAGCTCCTACAATGAGCAGTTCTTC. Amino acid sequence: CASSVPSGSSYNEQFF.